One sample yielded the 20 T cell receptor beta chains listed below, sequenced in a study of immune cell composition in non-small cell lung cancer. Method: immunoSEQ multiplex PCR; TCRdb's copy keeps in-frame clones and lacks some. The sample has around 4,100 clones; about 70% are singletons. Sequencing was done on a sample of lung tumor tissue. These receptors originate from a human donor with non-small cell lung cancer.

The chain links TRBV18 to TRBJ2-1; tentatively, D is TRBD1 (5 bases). The CDR3 length is 14 residues. V lost 3 bases, J lost 4 bases, and 10 bases lay in between. The germline CDR1 and CDR2 sequences are KGHSH and LQKENI. The CDR3 spells CASSPESGYNEQFF. The CDR3 DNA follows: TGTGCCAGCTCACCGGAGTCAGGGTACAATGAGCAGTTCTTC.

The chain combines TRBV7-2 with TRBJ2-7, with a weak D call TRBD2 (6 bases). V was shortened by 3 bases and J by 6 bases, with 12 bases between the two germline ends. This CDR3 is 13 amino acids long. In germline, CDR1 is SGHTA, CDR2 FQGNSA. The CDR3 DNA is TGTGCCAGCAGCTTCTACGGGAGTGGCGAGCAGTACTTC. Translation gives CASSFYGSGEQYF.

This clone qualifies as medium-sized. V gene TRBV7-2 combines with J gene TRBJ2-2; 7 bases map to TRBD1. This CDR3 contains 18 residues. Germline trimming cut 0 bases from V and 1 base from J; bases unmatched to any gene: 8. Per germline, CDR1 SGHTA and CDR2 FQGNSA. Here the CDR3 reads CASSLAPVTGMNTGELFF. In DNA, the CDR3 is TGTGCCAGCAGCTTAGCACCGGTGACAGGGATGAACACCGGGGAGCTGTTTTTT.

The V call is TRBV30, the J call TRBJ1-1; maybe TRBD1 (5 bases). The CDR3 covers 13 residues. Germline V gene sequence: CDR1 GTSNPN, CDR2 SVGIG (reference sequence). The V end was cut by 3 bases, the J end by 1 base, with 9 bases between. The DNA for the CDR3 is TGTGCCTGGAGCCCGGGGGAGAACACTGAAGCTTTCTTT. It encodes CAWSPGENTEAFF.

The rearrangement links TRBV7-2 to TRBJ2-2; 10 bases match TRBD1. J lost 5 bases, V lost 5 bases, and 5 bases had no gene match. The CDR3 runs 15 residues. Germline lookup yields CDR1 SGHTA and CDR2 FQGNSA. The CDR3 loop reads CASSNDRGPTGELFF. The CDR3 DNA follows: TGTGCCAGCAGCAACGACAGGGGGCCTACCGGGGAGCTGTTTTTT.

The chain is built from TRBV5-1 and TRBJ2-3; TRBD2 aligns across 10 bases. CDR1 and CDR2 (germline): SGHRS, YFSETQ. V shed 5 bases, J shed 4 bases, and the junction held 16 bases outside the gene matches. This CDR3 has 18 amino acids. The CDR3 sequence is CASSRSGGARIDPDTQYF. The CDR3 coding sequence is TGCGCCAGCAGTAGGAGCGGGGGGGCAAGGATCGATCCAGATACGCAGTATTTT. Using reference TRBV5-1 and TRBJ2-3 for the parts outside the CDR3, the full variable domain is KAGVTQTPRYLIKTRGQQVTLSCSPISGHRSVSWYQQTPGQGLQFLFEYFSETQRNKGNFPGRFSGRQFSNSRSEMNVSTLELGDSALYLCASSRSGGARIDPDTQYFGPGTRLTVL.

The chain couples TRBV2 to TRBJ2-1; the D is unclear. This CDR3 has 13 residues. Trimming left V 7 bases short and J 6 bases short, with 13 bases between. Germline CDR1 SNHLY, CDR2 FYNNEI. The CDR3 region has the DNA TGTGCCAGCATGGGCAGGACCTTCAATGAGCAGTTCTTC. It specifies CASMGRTFNEQFF. Full variable domain (outside the CDR3, taken from reference TRBV2 and TRBJ2-1): EPEVTQTPSHQVTQMGQEVILRCVPISNHLYFYWYRQILGQKVEFLVSFYNNEISEKSEIFDDQFSVERPDGSNFTLKIRSTKLEDSAMYFCASMGRTFNEQFFGPGTRLTVL.

The CDR3 DNA follows: TGTGCCAGTAGACCGGGCGGAGAATCATATGGCTACACCTTC. Translated: CASRPGGESYGYTF. The rearrangement links TRBV19 to TRBJ1-2; D is ambiguous. Germline-derived CDR1 and CDR2 are LNHDA and SQIVND (reference sequence). CDR3 length: 14 residues. V was trimmed by 6 bases and J by 5 bases, leaving 16 bases between them.

The chain joins TRBV5-5 to TRBJ2-7; 9 bases fit TRBD1. V lost 4 bases, J lost 6 bases, and 8 bases stayed unmatched. Germline CDR1 is SGHKS and CDR2 is YYEKEE (reference sequence). There are 14 residues in the CDR3. Written as DNA, the CDR3 is TGTGCCAGCAGCCCGGGACAGGGATCCGCCGAGCAGTACTTC. Its translation: CASSPGQGSAEQYF.

The V gene is TRBV28, the J gene TRBJ1-4; D ambiguous. This CDR3 is built from 14 residues. Trimming took 4 bases from V and 6 from J, leaving 12 bases between them. Germline CDR1 reads MDHEN; CDR2 reads SYDVKM. The CDR3 reads CASSSALYDEKLFF. CDR3 DNA: TGTGCCAGCAGTTCGGCACTGTACGATGAAAAACTGTTTTTT.

This clone came up once. The rearrangement links TRBV28 to TRBJ1-5; no clear D. The V gene's germline CDR1 is MDHEN and CDR2 SYDVKM. This CDR3 has 12 amino acids. V was shortened by 7 bases and J by 7 bases, with 11 bases between the two germline ends. The chain's CDR3 is CASKRSNQPQHF. CDR3 bases: TGTGCCAGCAAAAGATCCAACCAGCCCCAGCATTTT.

This clone was seen a single time. The chain couples TRBV29-1 to TRBJ2-3; perhaps TRBD2 as D (6 bases). Germline loops: CDR1 SQVTM, CDR2 ANQGSEA. Deletions cut 4 bases from V and 1 base from J, with 12 bases between. The CDR3 runs 14 residues. The CDR3 here is CSVVLALGTDTQYF. The CDR3, as DNA: TGCAGCGTTGTACTAGCACTAGGCACAGATACGCAGTATTTT.

This rearrangement joins TRBV6-6 to TRBJ2-7; either TRBD1 or TRBD2 may supply D (5 bases each). V was trimmed by 3 bases and J by 6 bases, leaving 12 bases between them. This CDR3 has 13 amino acids. Germline V gene data show CDR1 as MNHNY and CDR2 as SVGAGI (reference sequence). The CDR3 DNA reads as TGTGCCAGCAGTTATGGGGGAGACGGCGAGCAGTACTTC. Encoded protein: CASSYGGDGEQYF.

This clone was seen just once. The chain recombines TRBV6-5 with TRBJ1-5, with TRBD1 as a possible D gene (6 bases). Trimming removed 4 bases at V and 2 bases at J, with 12 bases between. Germline CDR1 and CDR2: MNHEY and SVGAGI. The CDR3 has 15 amino acids. CDR3 in DNA: TGTGCCAGCAGTTTGTCGGACAGCGGCAATCAGCCCCAGCATTTT. This encodes CASSLSDSGNQPQHF.

The chain uses TRBV30 and TRBJ1-2; no clear D. Germline CDR1 GTSNPN, CDR2 SVGIG (reference sequence). This CDR3 spans 13 amino acids. V was trimmed by 4 bases and J by 5 bases, leaving 14 bases between them. The CDR3 sequence is CAWTKGFQYGYTF. CDR3 nucleotide sequence: TGTGCCTGGACGAAGGGTTTCCAATATGGCTACACCTTC.

The chain links TRBV11-3 to TRBJ2-3; D possibly uses TRBD1 or TRBD2 (6 bases each). Per the germline V gene, CDR1 is SGHNT and CDR2 is YENEEA. V lost 5 bases and J lost 1, with 10 bases in between. The CDR3 contains 14 residues. CDR3 nucleotide sequence: TGTGCCAGCAGCCAAAGGGGGGGCACAGATACGCAGTATTTT. It specifies CASSQRGGTDTQYF.

With regard to this clone: Because it lacks the conserved phenylalanine or tryptophan at the end, this CDR3 is likely a read error. The chain recombines TRBV30 with TRBJ1-3; 8 nucleotides line up with TRBD1. The CDR3 covers 14 residues. Germline-derived CDR1 and CDR2 are GTSNPN and SVGIG (reference sequence). V shed 1 base and J 3 bases; nucleotides not matched to a gene: 2. CDR3 in DNA: TGTGCCTGGAGTGCCAGGGGGCTTGGAAACACCATATATGTT. As protein: CAWSARGLGNTIYV.

By share of the sample, this clone is large (0.1 to 1%). Written as DNA, the CDR3 is TGCGCCAGCAGCTCAAATATAGGGACGGACTATGGCTACACCTTC. Translation gives CASSSNIGTDYGYTF. J is TRBJ1-2 and V is TRBV5-1; a possible D gene is TRBD1 (5 bases). From germline, CDR1 is SGHRS and CDR2 YFSETQ. V was trimmed by 3 bases and J by 3 bases, leaving 15 bases between them. The CDR3 is 15 amino acids.

The chain has TRBV5-6 and TRBJ2-3, with 8 bases fitting TRBD1. The CDR3 sequence is 14 residues long. V dropped 4 bases and J dropped 1; count of bases not matched to a gene: 2. Germline V gene data show CDR1 as SGHDT and CDR2 as YYEEEE. Written as DNA, the CDR3 is TGTGCCAGCAGCCCGACAGGGGGCACAGATACGCAGTATTTT. This sequence encodes CASSPTGGTDTQYF.

The chain couples TRBV5-3 to TRBJ2-7, with 7 bases aligning to TRBD2. TRBV5-3 is an ORF, with its function uncertain. V lost 9 bases and J lost 1; bases outside the gene matches: 7. The CDR3 totals 13 residues. As DNA, the CDR3 is TGTGCCATCCCGCTAGCGGATTCCTACGAGCAGTACTTC. Its protein product is CAIPLADSYEQYF.